These 27 T cell receptor beta chains came from one sample sequenced in a study of CD8 T cells in ankylosing spondylitis. Using its own MiXCR run on the 5' RACE reads, TCRdb lists one record per CDR3 protein. The sample contains over 20,000 distinct CDR3 sequences, less than 20% of which appear only once. Material: blood. These receptors were collected from a male donor with ankylosing spondylitis or in good health (not recorded which).

V and J are TRBV28 and TRBJ2-3, with D unresolved. Trimming took 1 base from V and 5 from J, leaving 10 bases between them. Germline CDR1 is MDHEN and CDR2 is SYDVKM. There are 14 residues in the CDR3. CDR3 sequence: CASSLLRRGDTQYF. DNA for the CDR3: TGTGCCAGCAGTTTATTGAGGAGAGGAGATACGCAGTATTTT. The full variable domain, completed using reference TRBV28 and TRBJ2-3, is DVKVTQSSRYLVKRTGEKVFLECVQDMDHENMFWYRQDPGLGLRLIYFSYDVKMKEKGDIPEGYSVSREKKERFSLILESASTNQTSMYLCASSLLRRGDTQYFGPGTRLTVL.

J is TRBJ2-7 and V is TRBV12-3 or TRBV12-4; 7 nucleotides match TRBD1. The V and J ends lost 9 bases and 3 bases, in that order; junction bases with no gene match: 11. CDR3 length: 14 residues. For the CDR3, the DNA is TGTGCCAGTCGACAGGGCCCCTCCTTCTACGAGCAGTACTTC. It is translated as CASRQGPSFYEQYF.

This clonotype was counted at least ten times. The chain joins TRBV12-3 or TRBV12-4 to TRBJ2-2; 9 bases map to TRBD2. V lost 8 bases to trimming and J lost 4 bases; unmatched junction nucleotides: 11. This CDR3 has 16 amino acids. In DNA form, the CDR3 reads TGTGCCAGCGGAACCTTTAGCGGGGGAGGCACCGGGGAGCTGTTTTTT. Its protein is CASGTFSGGGTGELFF.

The chain combines TRBV20-1 with TRBJ1-4; D is uncertain. The CDR3 runs to 16 residues. V was shortened by 2 bases and J by 0 bases, with 13 bases between the two germline ends. Germline CDR1 is DFQATT and CDR2 is SNEGSKA (reference sequence). Written as DNA, the CDR3 is TGCAGTGCTAGACCTCAGTTTGGGGCAACTAATGAAAAACTGTTTTTT. Its translation is CSARPQFGATNEKLFF.

This clonotype was seen many times. CDR3 in amino acids: CASSSGQAGGYEQYF. The CDR3 DNA follows: TGCGCCAGCAGCTCGGGACAGGCCGGGGGCTACGAGCAGTACTTC. The chain joins TRBV5-1 to TRBJ2-7; 8 bases line up with TRBD1. This CDR3 spans 15 amino acids. Losses at the gene ends were 3 bases for V and 3 bases for J; bases not matched to a gene: 8. Germline V gene lookup returns CDR1 SGHRS and CDR2 YFSETQ.

V usage is TRBV7-2 and J usage is TRBJ2-2; perhaps TRBD1 as D (6 bases). V was pared by 1 base and J by 4 bases, with 13 bases between. The CDR3 length is 16 residues. Germline V gene lookup returns CDR1 SGHTA and CDR2 FQGNSA. CDR3: CASSLVRGVGTGELFF. The CDR3 DNA reads TGTGCCAGCAGCTTAGTCAGGGGCGTTGGCACCGGGGAGCTGTTTTTT.

This clonotype was detected only a few times. The rearrangement joins TRBV7-2 to TRBJ2-3; D not resolved. Germline CDR1 and CDR2: SGHTA and FQGNSA. This CDR3 spans 11 amino acids. V dropped 5 bases and J dropped 10 bases, with 10 bases sitting between them. CDR3 residues: CASSDYGAQYF. The CDR3 DNA is TGTGCCAGCAGCGATTATGGAGCGCAGTATTTT.

This clonotype was recorded a few times. The V and J genes are TRBV2 and TRBJ2-7; D not resolved. V was clipped by 6 bases and J by 2 bases, with 17 bases between them. Germline V gives CDR1 SNHLY, CDR2 FYNNEI. The CDR3 runs to 15 residues. The CDR3 nucleotides are TGTGCCAGCAGCGAATTTCGGGTAGTCGCCTACGAGCAGTACGTC. It translates to CASSEFRVVAYEQYV.

This clonotype came up once. CDR3 region: CSYSTGRNGETQYF. The CDR3 region has the DNA TGCAGCTACTCGACAGGGAGGAACGGGGAGACCCAGTACTTC. The gene calls are TRBV29-1 and TRBJ2-5; the D gene is possibly TRBD1 (7 bases). V was cut by 8 bases and J by 5 bases, with 21 bases left in between. The CDR3 consists of 14 residues. Germline-derived CDR1 and CDR2 are SQVTM and ANQGSEA.

The CDR3 DNA reads as TGTGCCAGCAGTCTCGGGACTAGGGATACGCAGTATTTT. This sequence encodes CASSLGTRDTQYF. The chain carries TRBV6-2 or TRBV6-3 and TRBJ2-3, with 8 bases fitting TRBD2. Trimming cost V 5 bases and J 6 bases; bases outside gene matches: 4. The CDR3 consists of 13 residues. The germline V gene encodes CDR1 MNHEY and CDR2 SVGEGT.

This clonotype was counted ten times or more. The V call is TRBV20-1, the J call TRBJ2-3; 7 bases agree with TRBD1. This CDR3 has 13 amino acids. J gave up 2 bases and V 6 bases, and 5 bases lay outside the gene matches. Per the germline V gene, CDR1 is DFQATT and CDR2 is SNEGSKA (reference sequence). The CDR3 bases are TGCAGTGCGAGGACAGGATACACAGATACGCAGTATTTT. Translation gives CSARTGYTDTQYF.

This chain joins TRBV4-3 and TRBJ1-6; D is perhaps TRBD1 (5 bases). Germline loops: CDR1 LGHNA, CDR2 YSLEER. The germline V and J ends were trimmed by 4 bases and 5 bases, with 9 bases remaining between them. There are 14 residues in the CDR3. CDR3 nucleotides: TGCGCCAGCAGCCGGGGGGAGAATAATTCACCCCTCCACTTT. Translated, it gives CASSRGENNSPLHF.

CDR3 sequence: CASSFEGNEQFF. The CDR3 coding sequence is TGTGCCAGCAGCTTCGAGGGAAATGAGCAGTTCTTC. This chain connects TRBV7-6 to TRBJ2-1; a possible D gene is TRBD2 (5 bases). Trimming took 3 bases from V and 7 from J, leaving 7 bases between them. This CDR3 contains 12 residues. Germline V gene sequence: CDR1 SGHVS, CDR2 FNYEAQ. The variable domain in full, with the rest retrieved from reference TRBV7-6 and TRBJ2-1, is GAGVSQSPRYKVTKRGQDVALRCDPISGHVSLYWYRQALGQGPEFLTYFNYEAQQDKSGLPNDRFSAERPEGSISTLTIQRTEQRDSAMYRCASSFEGNEQFFGPGTRLTVL.

V and J are TRBV5-1 and TRBJ2-3, with 7 bases identical to TRBD1. This CDR3 contains 15 residues. Trimming took 3 bases from V and 5 from J; bases not matched to a gene: 9. Germline assignment: CDR1 SGHRS and CDR2 YFSETQ. CDR3 in amino acids: CASSYDRAGGDTQYF. Here the CDR3 DNA reads TGCGCCAGCAGCTACGACAGGGCTGGAGGAGATACGCAGTATTTT.

This clonotype was recorded at least ten times. The chain couples TRBV7-9 to TRBJ2-1; D is uncertain. V lost 5 bases to trimming and J lost 9 bases, with 11 bases between them. The CDR3 has 12 residues. Germline CDR1 SEHNR, CDR2 FQNEAQ (reference sequence). The CDR3 spells CASSPMLGEQFF. The CDR3 DNA sequence: TGTGCCAGCAGCCCTATGTTGGGTGAGCAGTTCTTC.

This clonotype was found many times. The chain is built from TRBV27 and TRBJ2-3, with a weak D call TRBD2 (6 bases). Germline loops: CDR1 MNHEY, CDR2 SMNVEV (reference sequence). Trimming stripped 5 bases from V and 3 bases from J, with 21 bases between. The CDR3 is made up of 17 amino acids. This chain's CDR3 is CASSGRLPGLRTDTQYF. In DNA form, the CDR3 reads TGTGCCAGCAGTGGGCGTCTTCCGGGACTGAGGACAGATACGCAGTATTTT.

This clonotype was detected many times. The J gene is TRBJ2-1, the V gene TRBV27, with a possible D match to TRBD2 (6 bases). Trimming took off 6 bases at V and 10 bases at J, with 22 bases between the two ends. Germline V gives CDR1 MNHEY, CDR2 SMNVEV (reference sequence). This CDR3 contains 15 residues. This chain's CDR3 is CASSTTSYWKREQFF. CDR3 bases: TGTGCCAGCAGCACGACTAGTTACTGGAAGCGGGAGCAGTTCTTC.

This chain joins TRBV7-9 and TRBJ1-1; D gene unclear. Germline V gives CDR1 SEHNR, CDR2 FQNEAQ (reference sequence). With 1 base removed from V and 5 bases from J, the gap between germline ends came to 8 bases. The CDR3 length is 13 residues. This CDR3 is CASSLVDGTEAFF. The CDR3 DNA is TGTGCCAGCAGCTTAGTGGACGGGACTGAAGCTTTCTTT.

This clonotype was counted at least ten times. V and J are TRBV7-2 and TRBJ1-2; D perhaps matches TRBD1 (5 bases). CDR3 length: 12 amino acids. With 5 bases removed from V and 7 bases from J, the gap between germline ends came to 11 bases. Germline values: CDR1 SGHTA, CDR2 FQGNSA. The CDR3 protein is CASSLQGGGYTF. The CDR3 DNA reads TGTGCCAGCAGCCTTCAGGGAGGTGGCTACACCTTC.

This clonotype was counted between two and nine times. V gene TRBV7-9 combines with J gene TRBJ2-1, with D unresolved. CDR3 size: 15 residues. Germline V gene data show CDR1 as SEHNR and CDR2 as FQNEAQ (reference sequence). V lost 0 bases and J 3 bases, leaving 9 bases between the germline ends. The CDR3 loop is CASSLALGSYNEQFF. The CDR3 DNA reads as TGTGCCAGCAGCTTAGCGTTGGGCAGCTACAATGAGCAGTTCTTC. The full variable domain, with the rest looked up from reference TRBV7-9 and TRBJ2-1, is DTGVSQNPRHKITKRGQNVTFRCDPISEHNRLYWYRQTLGQGPEFLTYFQNEAQLEKSRLLSDRFSAERPKGSFSTLEIQRTEQGDSAMYLCASSLALGSYNEQFFGPGTRLTVL.

This clonotype was seen repeatedly, ten times or more. The chain carries TRBV20-1 and TRBJ2-1; TRBD1 might be the D (7 bases). V was trimmed by 5 bases and J by 7 bases, leaving 18 bases between them. CDR1 DFQATT and CDR2 SNEGSKA come from the germline V gene (reference sequence). CDR3 size: 14 residues. The CDR3 is CSAARDSAGNEQFF. The DNA of the CDR3 is TGCAGTGCTGCACGGGACAGTGCGGGGAATGAGCAGTTCTTC.

This sequence joins TRBV7-9 and TRBJ2-2, with no clear D. This CDR3 comprises 12 residues. Trimming removed 0 bases from V and 6 bases from J, with 2 bases in between. Germline loops: CDR1 SEHNR, CDR2 FQNEAQ (reference sequence). CDR3 loop: CASSLAPGELFF. The CDR3 nucleotides are TGTGCCAGCAGCTTAGCGCCCGGGGAGCTGTTTTTT.

A few counts support this clonotype. The chain links TRBV5-1 to TRBJ2-2; D might be TRBD2 (6 bases). Deletions cut 0 bases from V and 2 bases from J, with 11 bases between. The CDR3 has 16 residues. Germline loops: CDR1 SGHRS, CDR2 YFSETQ. CDR3 DNA sequence: TGCGCCAGCAGCTTGGACGGGGGACCTAACACCGGGGAGCTGTTTTTT. This codes for CASSLDGGPNTGELFF.

This clonotype was seen only a few times. The chain carries TRBV6-5 and TRBJ2-7, with D hard to call. V lost 0 bases and J 5 bases, leaving 5 bases between the germline ends. The CDR3 runs 12 residues. CDR1 MNHEY and CDR2 SVGAGI come from the germline V gene. CDR3 sequence: CASSYSMDEQYF. As DNA, the CDR3 is TGTGCCAGCAGTTACTCTATGGACGAGCAGTACTTC.

This clonotype was found a few times. J is TRBJ2-2 and V is TRBV19, with a weak D call TRBD1 (6 bases). There are 15 residues in the CDR3. V shed 7 bases and J shed 6 bases, with 18 bases lying between them. Germline V lookup: CDR1 LNHDA, CDR2 SQIVND (reference sequence). The CDR3 nucleotides are TGTGCCAGTAACCGGGACACAAAGGGGGCCGGGGAGCTGTTTTTT. This encodes CASNRDTKGAGELFF.

This chain uses TRBV5-1 with TRBJ2-5, with D perhaps matching TRBD2 (5 bases). Germline V gene lookup returns CDR1 SGHRS and CDR2 YFSETQ. The CDR3 is 15 amino acids. V was cut by 4 bases and J by 1 base, with 14 bases left in between. For the CDR3, the DNA is TGCGCCAGCAGCCCCGAACTAGACCCCCAAGAGACCCAGTACTTC. This gives the protein CASSPELDPQETQYF.

This clonotype was picked up a small number of times. This sequence joins TRBV29-1 and TRBJ2-3, with 8 bases aligning to TRBD2. Trimming removed 0 bases from V and 2 bases from J; junction bases left unmatched: 19. The CDR3 runs 20 residues. Germline V lookup: CDR1 SQVTM, CDR2 ANQGSEA. The CDR3 region is CSVEDPPSRSGGPYTDTQYF. The CDR3 DNA reads TGCAGCGTTGAAGACCCCCCCTCTCGGTCGGGGGGGCCTTACACAGATACGCAGTATTTT.